This note documents a single TCR beta chain sequence. The specificity of this receptor is unknown. No much larger clone exists at a distance of one base, and base qualities are not known. This entry belongs to a study of Tregs in tolerant kidney transplant recipients (dated by TCRdb to about 2019). As for the study more broadly: The transplants used related donors with nonmyeloablative bone marrow transplantation, and mixed chimerism in the human trials was transient. TCRbeta sequencing was used in the study to identify donor-specific regulatory T cells before combined kidney and bone marrow transplantation, and the identified cells were then tracked after transplant. The paper's findings and limits, for the study overall: Because only a small number of patients were included, the study had limitations, and the results will need to be validated in larger populations as well as under other immunosuppression protocols. Expanding Tregs with activated donor B cells appeared to identify the most biologically relevant and donor-specific TCRbeta repertoire. Although technical replication error seemed to be minimal, the question of biological reproducibility was not addressed directly. Donor-specific Treg expansion was found to exceed global Treg expansion in tolerant patients, suggesting antigen-driven rather than nonspecific expansion. For some patients, the PCR primers changed as time went on, which meant samples from those patients could not be compared with one another at the nucleotide level.

The CDR3 measures 14 amino acids from cysteine to phenylalanine. The retained sequence is limited to the CDR3, 42 bases, with the frame set at the first base. According to the germline V gene, CDR1 reads SQVTM and CDR2 reads ANQGSEA. Trimming takes 6 bases off V and 10 bases off J; junction bases not matched to a gene: 16. In the paper's terms, the time point label means: blood sample drawn before combined kidney and bone marrow transplant. Thawed PBMCs were FACS-sorted into unstimulated Tregs (CD4+CD25+CD127-), CD4+ non-Tregs (CD4+CD25-), CD4 cells and CD8 cells. Before Treg sorting, thawed PBMCs were rested overnight at 37°C with 200 IU/ml IL-2. The patients were a handful of recipients of combined kidney and bone marrow transplants from the ITN036ST trial, and samples were available only for these trial subjects. Healthy control blood was processed to PBMCs with a Ficoll density gradient and then cryopreserved, whereas patient PBMCs were collected both before and after transplant.

Genomic DNA was extracted from sorted cells with the QIAGEN DNeasy Blood and Tissue Kit for TCRbeta CDR3 sequencing. High-throughput TCRbeta CDR3 sequencing, including PCR amplification with bias correction and internal controls, was performed commercially through immunoSEQ. Per the authors' processing: Unique productive TCRbeta sequences were defined by CDR3 nucleotide sequence where primers matched, otherwise by CDR3 amino acid sequence with Vbeta and Jbeta genes. To correct sorting error, sequences shared between sorted populations at a frequency ratio of 2:1 or less were removed; the rest were assigned to the higher population. Sequences were defined as donor-reactive when expanded at least 5-fold in CFSE-low cells versus unstimulated cells and present at a frequency of at least 0.01% in CFSE-low cells. Jensen-Shannon divergence, calculated on the top 100 TCRbeta sequences ranked by frequency, was used to quantify repertoire divergence. For samples with multiple sequencing runs, sorting error was corrected in each run separately before the runs were combined. Sourced from immuneACCESS, this table was stored by TCRdb with only in-frame sequences that have V and J called. A share of the clones is absent; for the studies checked, an unresolved V gene accounts for under half, and the remainder has no known explanation. V, J and clone size were drawn from that table, and D and trimming were deduced from the DNA. For this sample there are 75,000 to 85,000 clones; approximately 90% appear just once. The top ten hold approximately 0.35% of the sample.

The V gene is TRBV29-1 and the J gene is TRBJ2-7, with 9 bases aligning to TRBD1. The sequenced sample was Tregs from blood, obtained before the transplant. This clonotype was sampled from a human donor who received a combined kidney and bone marrow transplant. The CDR3 region reads CSVRPGQGLSEQYF. The DNA is as follows: TGCAGCGTAAGACCGGGACAGGGCCTTTCGGAACAGTACTTC.